A single sample gave rise to the 16 T cell receptor beta chains below, sequenced in a study of early T cells in non-severe SARS-CoV-2 infection. One entry per CDR3 protein results from TCRdb running MiXCR on the 5' RACE reads. Among tens of thousands of distinct CDR3 sequences listed, about 4.9% were seen once. Sample: whole blood. These receptors all stem from an adult who was a healthcare worker with PCR-confirmed SARS-CoV-2 infection or an uninfected control (not recorded which).

Remarks on this clonotype: The junction does not match germline at one end; this may be a read error. V gene TRBV3-1 combines with J gene TRBJ2-7; no clear D gene. This CDR3 comprises 10 residues. CDR1 and CDR2 from the germline V gene are LGHDT and YNNKEL (reference sequence). The CDR3: CASGQYEQYF. In DNA form, the CDR3 reads TGTGCCAGCGGCCAATACGAGCAGTACTTC.

This clonotype was counted only a few times. V usage is TRBV2 and J usage is TRBJ2-7; 7 bases are a match to TRBD1. The CDR3 runs to 13 residues. V shed 4 bases, J shed 6 bases, and the junction held 6 bases outside the gene matches. CDR1 and CDR2 (germline): SNHLY, FYNNEI. This CDR3 reads CASSVETGSEQYF. CDR3 nucleotides: TGTGCCAGCAGTGTGGAGACAGGGTCCGAGCAGTACTTC.

There are many counts of this clonotype. The CDR3 here is CASSLSIIWQGEDYEQYF. CDR3 sequence (DNA): TGTGCCAGCAGCTTATCTATAATATGGCAGGGGGAGGACTACGAGCAGTACTTC. The rearrangement uses TRBV13 and TRBJ2-7, with a tentative D call TRBD1 (7 bases). The CDR3 contains 18 residues. The V gene lost 2 bases and the J gene lost 3 bases, with 23 bases spanning the gap. CDR1 PRHDT and CDR2 FYEKMQ come from the germline V gene (reference sequence).

This clonotype appeared a few times. This rearrangement joins TRBV20-1 to TRBJ1-1; no clear D. The CDR3 consists of 14 residues. Trimming removed 2 bases at V and 5 bases at J, with 15 bases between. The germline CDR1 and CDR2 sequences are DFQATT and SNEGSKA (reference sequence). DNA of the CDR3: TGCAGTGCTAGACCCGGCGGGGTGGGGACTGAAGCTTTCTTT. Protein: CSARPGGVGTEAFF.

This clonotype appeared many times. The chain is built from TRBV21-1 and TRBJ2-7; TRBD1, as called in the table, went unchecked against the DNA. TRBV21-1 is deemed a pseudogene. The CDR3 has 16 residues. The CDR3 DNA reads TGTGCCAGCAGCAAATCAAGCGACAGGGACCCCTACGAGCAGTACTTC. Amino acid sequence: CASSKSSDRDPYEQYF.

This clonotype was seen more than once but under ten times. This chain uses TRBV7-9 with TRBJ2-3, with D possibly matching TRBD1 (6 bases). Germline CDR1 is SEHNR and CDR2 is FQNEAQ (reference sequence). This CDR3 comprises 15 residues. Trimming stripped 4 bases from V and 1 base from J, with 12 bases between. The CDR3 DNA sequence: TGTGCCAGCAGCTCGACAGGCCCGGGCACAGATACGCAGTATTTT. It encodes CASSSTGPGTDTQYF.

The CDR3 DNA reads TGTGCCAGCAGCCAAGGATTGTTTAGGGACAGCTCCTACGAGCAGTACTTC. Protein sequence: CASSQGLFRDSSYEQYF. V gene TRBV3-1 combines with J gene TRBJ2-7, with 7 bases that match TRBD1. CDR1 is LGHDT, CDR2 YNNKEL, per germline (reference sequence). V gave up 1 base and J gave up 0 bases; unmatched junction bases: 9. This CDR3 contains 17 residues.

In its sample, this clonotype was seen a few times. The rearrangement uses TRBV18 and TRBJ2-6, with a tentative D call TRBD1 (6 bases). V shed 3 bases and J shed 0 bases, with 9 bases lying between them. The CDR3 is made up of 16 amino acids. Per the germline V gene, CDR1 is KGHSH and CDR2 is LQKENI. As DNA, the CDR3 is TGTGCCAGCTCACCGACAGGAAGCTCTGGGGCCAACGTCCTGACTTTC. As protein: CASSPTGSSGANVLTF.

The sample holds a few counts of this clonotype. V usage is TRBV9 and J usage is TRBJ2-1; 8 bases align to TRBD2. CDR3 length: 15 amino acids. V shed 6 bases and J 6 bases; nucleotides not matched to a gene: 11. Germline CDR1 is SGDLS and CDR2 is YYNGEE. The CDR3 region is CASTRTSRGGNEQFF. CDR3 DNA sequence: TGTGCCAGCACCCGAACTAGCCGGGGGGGCAATGAGCAGTTCTTC.

This chain connects TRBV9 to TRBJ1-1; D gene unclear. The CDR3 is 11 residues long. Per germline, CDR1 SGDLS and CDR2 YYNGEE. Between the trimmed V and J ends, which lost 5 bases and 3 bases, there was a span of 5 bases. This chain's CDR3 is CASSPDTEAFF. CDR3 sequence (DNA): TGTGCCAGCAGTCCCGACACTGAAGCTTTCTTT.

The table lists this clonotype with a few counts. The V gene is TRBV9, the J gene TRBJ2-5; perhaps TRBD2 as D (7 bases). The CDR3 is made up of 14 amino acids. Germline V CDR1 and CDR2: SGDLS, YYNGEE. V lost 3 bases to trimming and J lost 4 bases, with 13 bases between them. CDR3 bases: TGTGCCAGCAGCGGAGGGGGGGTCCGAGAGACCCAGTACTTC. This encodes CASSGGGVRETQYF.

Only a few counts were recorded for this clonotype. The V and J genes are TRBV11-2 and TRBJ2-4; no clear D. This CDR3 has 13 amino acids. V was shortened by 6 bases and J by 2 bases, with 8 bases between the two germline ends. Germline V lookup: CDR1 SGHAT, CDR2 FQNNGV. This CDR3 is CASSADTKNIQYF. The CDR3 coding sequence is TGTGCCAGCAGTGCGGATACCAAAAACATTCAGTACTTC. Combining the CDR3 with reference TRBV11-2 and TRBJ2-4 gives the whole variable domain EAGVAQSPRYKIIEKRQSVAFWCNPISGHATLYWYQQILGQGPKLLIQFQNNGVVDDSQLPKDRFSAERLKGVDSTLKIQPAKLEDSAVYLCASSADTKNIQYFGAGTRLSVL.

This clonotype was counted ten times or more. The rearrangement links TRBV7-8 to TRBJ2-5; 15 nucleotides align to TRBD2. In germline, CDR1 is SGHVS, CDR2 FQNEAQ. The CDR3 has 18 residues. V was pared by 5 bases and J by 4 bases, with 11 bases of the junction left unmatched. DNA for the CDR3: TGTGCCAGCAGCGGGAAGGGACTAGCGGGAGGAGGAGGAGAGACCCAGTACTTC. Translating gives CASSGKGLAGGGGETQYF.

There are many counts of this clonotype. V and J are TRBV7-6 and TRBJ2-7; the D is unclear. CDR1 is SGHVS and CDR2 is FNYEAQ in the germline V gene. The CDR3 sequence is 13 residues long. Between the trimmed V and J ends, which lost 4 bases and 7 bases, there was a span of 14 bases. The CDR3 coding sequence is TGTGCCAGCAGCTACCGGGCCCTTGGAGAGCAGTACTTC. Translation: CASSYRALGEQYF.

In this sample, this clonotype turned up many times. The V gene is TRBV5-1, the J gene TRBJ1-1, with TRBD1 matching 7 bases. V lost 0 bases to trimming and J lost 1 base; unmatched junction nucleotides: 6. Germline V gives CDR1 SGHRS, CDR2 YFSETQ. The CDR3 has 16 amino acids. The CDR3, as DNA: TGCGCCAGCAGCTTGGGGACAGGCAACCAGAACACTGAAGCTTTCTTT. Residues: CASSLGTGNQNTEAFF.

This clonotype was observed once. The chain uses TRBV7-2 and TRBJ2-7; 7 bases fit TRBD2. Germline V gene sequence: CDR1 SGHTA, CDR2 FQGNSA. This CDR3 contains 16 residues. V gave up 6 bases and J gave up 0 bases; unmatched junction bases: 11. The CDR3 sequence is CASRLSGATPSYEQYF. CDR3 nucleotides: TGTGCCAGCAGATTAAGCGGGGCCACGCCCTCCTACGAGCAGTACTTC.